The table lists the clone carrying this T cell receptor (beta chain) with a few counts. This sample was included in a study of breast tumors, draining lymph nodes, adjacent tissues. MiXCR, run by TCRdb on the multiplex PCR reads, gives a single entry per CDR3 protein. Counted here are approximately 130,000 distinct CDR3 sequences, around 21% occurring once; the ten biggest clones make up 2.2%. V lost 5 bases, J lost 4 bases, and 15 bases lay in between. Germline lookup yields CDR1 GTSNPN and CDR2 SVGIG (reference sequence). The CDR3 spans 14 residues. Axillary draining lymph nodes of breast cancer patients supplied the node samples.

The chain employs TRBV30 and TRBJ2-1; D may be TRBD2 (5 bases). The sample taken for sequencing was axillary lymph node tissue. This receptor was identified in a female donor with breast cancer. Some clones in this sample may be carry-over from other donors' samples. The CDR3 DNA is TGTGCCTGGGACTATGGACGGAATTACAATGAGCAGTTCTTC. It codes for CAWDYGRNYNEQFF.